The 23 T cell receptor beta chains given below trace back to one sample, sequenced in a study of regulatory T cells in long-lasting Graves disease. Stated time point: persistent/refractory GD, antithyroid drugs over 5 years with positive TRAb. Making the TCR library involved RNA that had been extracted from PBMCs. Construction of TCR beta libraries relied on iRepertoire HTBI primers and on Arm-PCR targeting CDR3 regions. From the multiplex PCR reads, TCRdb called clonotypes with MiXCR, one entry per CDR3 protein. The data hold approximately 500,000 distinct CDR3 sequences, with approximately 21% observed a single time. Source: peripheral blood mononuclear cells (PBMCs), taken when the disease was refractory, from a patient treated with antithyroid drugs. These receptors originate from a female donor with Graves disease.

This rearrangement joins TRBV3-1 to TRBJ2-5; 13 bases map to TRBD2. The CDR3 consists of 18 residues. CDR1 and CDR2 (germline): LGHDT, YNNKEL (reference sequence). V was clipped by 1 base and J by 0 bases; unmatched bases: 5. CDR3 protein: CASSQVGTSGEYQETQYF. CDR3 nucleotide sequence: TGTGCCAGCAGCCAAGTGGGGACTAGCGGGGAGTACCAAGAGACCCAGTACTTC.

This clonotype was seen only a few times. The CDR3 loop is CSARDGLSGGYTF. CDR3 bases: TGCAGTGCTAGGGACGGACTCTCTGGGGGCTACACCTTC. This chain connects TRBV20-1 to TRBJ1-2; D remains unclear. Germline lookup yields CDR1 DFQATT and CDR2 SNEGSKA (reference sequence). Trimming removed 3 bases at V and 8 bases at J, with 16 bases between. This CDR3 comprises 13 residues.

V and J are TRBV7-9 and TRBJ2-7, with D possibly being TRBD1 (7 bases). V dropped 5 bases and J dropped 6 bases, with 20 bases sitting between them. Germline CDR1 reads SEHNR; CDR2 reads FQNEAQ (reference sequence). The CDR3 covers 15 residues. Here the CDR3 DNA reads TGTGCCAGCAGCCTACCAGACAGGGAGGCCTCCGAGCAGTACTTC. Protein: CASSLPDREASEQYF. The whole variable domain, remainder taken from reference TRBV7-9 and TRBJ2-7, is DTGVSQNPRHKITKRGQNVTFRCDPISEHNRLYWYRQTLGQGPEFLTYFQNEAQLEKSRLLSDRFSAERPKGSFSTLEIQRTEQGDSAMYLCASSLPDREASEQYFGPGTRLTVT.

This clonotype appeared a few times. Possible read error: a much larger clone is one base away. J is TRBJ2-2 and V is TRBV2, with a tentative D call TRBD2 (5 bases). The CDR3 covers 16 residues. CDR1 is SNHLY, CDR2 FYNNEI, per germline. DNA of the CDR3: TGTGCCAGCAGTGACTTCCCAGGAACGAACACCGGGGAGCCGTTTTTT. Translation: CASSDFPGTNTGEPFF.

The genes are TRBV7-2 and TRBJ1-1, with 10 bases aligning to TRBD1. V shed 3 bases and J 5 bases; nucleotides not matched to a gene: 3. The CDR3 runs to 14 residues. From germline, CDR1 is SGHTA and CDR2 FQGNSA. CDR3 loop: CASSFDRGRTEAFF. The CDR3 DNA is TGTGCCAGCAGCTTCGACAGGGGGCGTACTGAAGCTTTCTTT. Full variable domain (missing parts from reference TRBV7-2 and TRBJ1-1): GAGVSQSPSNKVTEKGKDVELRCDPISGHTALYWYRQSLGQGLEFLIYFQGNSAPDKSGLPSDRFSAERTGGSVSTLTIQRTQQEDSAVYLCASSFDRGRTEAFFGQGTRLTVV.

There are many counts of this clonotype. This chain links TRBV29-1 with TRBJ2-7; D possibly corresponds to TRBD2 (6 bases). The germline CDR1 and CDR2 sequences are SQVTM and ANQGSEA. V lost 3 bases to trimming and J lost 5 bases, with 14 bases between them. CDR3 length equals 13 residues. The CDR3 loop is CSVEDGSRHEQYF. CDR3 sequence (DNA): TGCAGCGTTGAGGACGGGAGTCGTCACGAGCAGTACTTC.

As for this clonotype: One end of the junction is discordant with germline, which a read error may explain. This sequence joins TRBV7-9 and TRBJ1-3; D perhaps matches TRBD1 (5 bases). Germline CDR1 and CDR2: SEHNR and FQNEAQ (reference sequence). The CDR3 is made up of 18 amino acids. The chain's CDR3 is CASSLVAGTAFSGNTMYF. CDR3 DNA sequence: TGTGCCAGCAGCTTAGTAGCGGGGACCGCCTTTTCTGGAAACACCATGTATTTT.

This chain links TRBV7-9 with TRBJ2-7; D not resolved. The CDR3 runs 13 residues. Deletions cut 3 bases from V and 5 bases from J, with 11 bases between. CDR1 and CDR2 (germline): SEHNR, FQNEAQ (reference sequence). CDR3 bases: TGTGCCAGCAGCTTGTCGTTGAGCCACGAGCAGTACTTC. Protein sequence: CASSLSLSHEQYF.

The genes are TRBV11-2 and TRBJ1-1, with TRBD1 identical over 10 bases. In germline, CDR1 is SGHAT, CDR2 FQNNGV. CDR3 length: 15 residues. Germline trimming cut 4 bases from V and 4 bases from J; bases unmatched to any gene: 6. The CDR3 here is CASSSGTGVGTEAFF. The CDR3 nucleotides read TGTGCCAGCAGCTCAGGGACAGGGGTCGGCACTGAAGCTTTCTTT.

This clonotype was seen a few times. The chain employs TRBV20-1 and TRBJ1-2, with 7 bases matching TRBD1. CDR1 is DFQATT, CDR2 SNEGSKA, per germline (reference sequence). The CDR3 length is 14 residues. The trim removed 6 bases at V and 2 bases at J, leaving 9 bases unmatched. CDR3 sequence: CSAPDRDSNYGYTF. The DNA of the CDR3 is TGCAGTGCGCCCGACAGGGACTCAAACTATGGCTACACCTTC.

This clonotype was picked up many times. The chain joins TRBV13 to TRBJ2-5, with D possibly matching TRBD2 (6 bases). CDR3 length: 16 amino acids. The V end was cut by 2 bases, the J end by 2 bases, with 15 bases between. Per germline, CDR1 PRHDT and CDR2 FYEKMQ (reference sequence). In DNA, the CDR3 is TGTGCCAGCAGCTTAAGACTGCGGGAAAGGCAAGAGACCCAGTACTTC. As protein: CASSLRLRERQETQYF.

This clonotype was seen at least ten times. The chain links TRBV28 to TRBJ2-7; 8 bases line up with TRBD2. CDR1 and CDR2 from the germline V gene are MDHEN and SYDVKM. The length of the CDR3 is 15 residues. Unmatched junction bases numbered 9, after V lost 6 bases and J lost 2 bases. The chain's CDR3 is CASSSSGRGTYEQYF. The CDR3 coding sequence is TGTGCCAGCAGCTCCAGCGGGAGAGGTACCTACGAGCAGTACTTC.

The gene calls are TRBV5-1 and TRBJ1-1; D uncertain. The CDR3 spans 19 residues. V was trimmed by 1 base and J by 6 bases, leaving 28 bases between them. Germline values: CDR1 SGHRS, CDR2 YFSETQ. The CDR3 region has the DNA TGCGCCAGCAGCTTGCAAGCTATGGGAGCTGTCGGACGAAGAGCTGAAGCTTTCTTT. This gives the protein CASSLQAMGAVGRRAEAFF. Complete variable domain (other parts from reference TRBV5-1 and TRBJ1-1): KAGVTQTPRYLIKTRGQQVTLSCSPISGHRSVSWYQQTPGQGLQFLFEYFSETQRNKGNFPGRFSGRQFSNSRSEMNVSTLELGDSALYLCASSLQAMGAVGRRAEAFFGQGTRLTVV.

This clonotype has just a few counts. The chain carries TRBV5-1 and TRBJ1-4; a possible D gene is TRBD1 (6 bases). In germline, CDR1 is SGHRS, CDR2 YFSETQ. V was shortened by 0 bases and J by 8 bases, with 11 bases between the two germline ends. The CDR3 is 14 residues long. The CDR3 nucleotides are TGCGCCAGCAGCTTGGGGGACATAGGAGAAAAACTGTTTTTT. Protein sequence: CASSLGDIGEKLFF.

The CDR3 is CSVDGTDSYEQYF. Written as DNA, the CDR3 is TGCAGCGTTGACGGGACGGACTCCTACGAGCAGTACTTC. V and J are TRBV29-1 and TRBJ2-7; D may match TRBD1 or TRBD2 (5 bases each). The CDR3 runs 13 residues. The ends were cut back, 3 bases at V and 0 bases at J, with 9 bases in the middle. CDR1 is SQVTM, CDR2 ANQGSEA, per germline.

This clonotype was counted at least ten times. This rearrangement joins TRBV6-5 to TRBJ1-4; D not certain. V was trimmed by 0 bases and J by 4 bases, leaving 9 bases between them. CDR1 MNHEY and CDR2 SVGAGI come from the germline V gene. The CDR3 totals 15 residues. CDR3 in DNA: TGTGCCAGCAGTTACTCCGCCCAGGATAATGAAAAACTGTTTTTT. Protein sequence: CASSYSAQDNEKLFF.

This clonotype occurred many times. The V and J genes are TRBV6-2 or TRBV6-3 and TRBJ2-7; possibly TRBD1 or TRBD2 for D (5 bases each). Trimming removed 0 bases from V and 3 bases from J, with 12 bases in between. The CDR3 extends over 15 amino acids. Germline V gene sequence: CDR1 MNHEY, CDR2 SVGEGT. This chain's CDR3 is CASSYSGVGHYEQYF. In DNA, the CDR3 is TGTGCCAGCAGTTACTCGGGGGTAGGGCACTACGAGCAGTACTTC.

This clonotype turned up a few times. The genes are TRBV20-1 and TRBJ2-5, with D possibly being TRBD1 (5 bases). The CDR3 runs 12 residues. The germline V gene has CDR1 DFQATT and CDR2 SNEGSKA (reference sequence). V lost 3 bases, J lost 3 bases, and 8 bases lay in between. The CDR3 bases are TGCAGTGCTAGCTTCAGGGAAGAGACCCAGTACTTC. Translation gives CSASFREETQYF.

This clonotype turned up a few times. This chain joins TRBV6-5 and TRBJ2-2; D not resolved. V lost 4 bases and J 0 bases, leaving 9 bases between the germline ends. This CDR3 region has 15 residues. Germline assignment: CDR1 MNHEY and CDR2 SVGAGI. The CDR3 loop is CASSFRAPNTGELFF. Here the CDR3 DNA reads TGTGCCAGCAGTTTCCGGGCCCCGAACACCGGGGAGCTGTTTTTT.

V and J are TRBV2 and TRBJ1-3; no reliable D call. Germline loops: CDR1 SNHLY, CDR2 FYNNEI. V shed 7 bases and J shed 0 bases, with 16 bases lying between them. This CDR3 comprises 16 residues. CDR3 bases: TGTGCCAGCACGCTCCCCGGAATAAGCTCTGGAAACACCATATATTTT. Protein product: CASTLPGISSGNTIYF.

This clonotype was counted ten times or more. This chain links TRBV6-1 with TRBJ1-2, with TRBD1 identical over 7 bases. Germline V gives CDR1 MNHNS, CDR2 SASEGT. The trim removed 6 bases at V and 0 bases at J, leaving 4 bases unmatched. The CDR3 runs to 14 residues. The chain's CDR3 is CASRLGTANYGYTF. DNA for the CDR3: TGTGCCAGCAGACTCGGGACAGCTAACTATGGCTACACCTTC.

In this sample, this clonotype turned up many times. V gene TRBV11-2 combines with J gene TRBJ2-5, with 7 bases lining up with TRBD1. Germline lookup yields CDR1 SGHAT and CDR2 FQNNGV. This CDR3 region has 16 residues. Trimming took 0 bases from V and 5 from J; bases not matched to a gene: 9. DNA for the CDR3: TGTGCCAGCAGCTTAGATGGGAGACAGGGACGGGAGACCCAGTACTTC. Translation: CASSLDGRQGRETQYF.

This clonotype was seen a handful of times. The rearrangement links TRBV12-3 or TRBV12-4 to TRBJ1-2; no clear D. CDR3 length: 12 residues. V lost 3 bases and J 5 bases, leaving 7 bases between the germline ends. This CDR3 reads CASSFRGYGYTF. As DNA, the CDR3 is TGTGCCAGCAGTTTTAGAGGTTATGGCTACACCTTC.